These T cell receptor beta chains were read from a single sample in a study of OX40 agonist ivuxolimab in advanced cancers. Profiled with immunoSEQ multiplex PCR; TCRdb holds only in-frame clones, not every one. The table includes roughly 50,000 clones, 84% detected once. The sample here was CD4+ or CD8+ T cells sorted from blood, taken in a trial of the OX40 agonist ivuxolimab. These receptors were obtained from an adult with an advanced solid tumor such as melanoma, head and neck, liver or kidney cancer. The CDR3 runs from the conserved cysteine through the conserved F or W. The D gene is left open where the match is weak. Clone size is not always given. Where it is, it says once, few, many or a class for expanded clones.

v_gene: TRBV5-4
d_gene: NA
len: 15
j_gene: TRBJ1-2
abundance: NA
CDR3aa: CASSSDQGRGYGYTF
CDR3nt: TGTGCCAGCAGCTCCGATCAGGGAAGGGGTTATGGCTACACCTTC

v_gene: TRBV6-1
d_gene: TRBD2
len: 15
j_gene: TRBJ2-1
abundance: NA
CDR3aa: CASIRLAGVGNEQFF
CDR3nt: TGTGCCAGCATCAGACTAGCGGGAGTTGGTAATGAGCAGTTCTTC

v_gene: TRBV18
d_gene: TRBD1
len: 16
j_gene: TRBJ1-1
abundance: NA
CDR3aa: CASSGVVRTGWDRAFF
CDR3nt: TGTGCCAGCTCGGGGGTTGTTCGGACAGGCTGGGACAGAGCTTTCTTT

v_gene: TRBV6-6
d_gene: TRBD1
len: 14
j_gene: TRBJ1-4
abundance: NA
CDR3aa: CASIKDRADEKLFF
CDR3nt: TGTGCCAGCATTAAGGACAGGGCCGATGAAAAACTGTTTTTT

v_gene: TRBV19
d_gene: NA
len: 15
j_gene: TRBJ1-1
abundance: once
CDR3aa: CASSIGRGERPEAFF
CDR3nt: TGTGCCAGTAGTATAGGCCGGGGGGAAAGGCCTGAAGCTTTCTTT

v_gene: TRBV6-1
d_gene: NA
len: 10
j_gene: TRBJ2-7
abundance: NA
CDR3aa: CASRSGLEYF
CDR3nt: TGTGCCAGTCGTTCAGGGTTAGAGTACTTC

v_gene: TRBV6-1
d_gene: NA
len: 13
j_gene: TRBJ1-1
abundance: NA
CDR3aa: CASTAGFNTEAFF
CDR3nt: TGTGCCAGCACTGCAGGGTTTAACACTGAAGCTTTCTTT

v_gene: TRBV27
d_gene: TRBD1
len: 16
j_gene: TRBJ1-5
abundance: NA
CDR3aa: CASSLRQGRSNQPQHF
CDR3nt: TGTGCCAGCAGTCTACGACAGGGTAGGTCCAATCAGCCCCAGCATTTT

v_gene: TRBV29-1
d_gene: NA
len: 20
j_gene: TRBJ1-3
abundance: NA
CDR3aa: CSVEDRTGLGSPDSGNTIYF
CDR3nt: TGCAGCGTTGAAGATCGTACAGGGTTGGGGTCTCCCGACTCTGGAAACACCATATATTTT

v_gene: TRBV27
d_gene: NA
len: 15
j_gene: TRBJ1-5
abundance: NA
CDR3aa: CASSLWGRGNQPQHF
CDR3nt: TGTGCCAGCAGTTTGTGGGGACGCGGCAATCAGCCCCAGCATTTT

v_gene: TRBV5-1
d_gene: TRBD2
len: 18
j_gene: TRBJ2-2
abundance: NA
CDR3aa: CASSIPSLLAANTGELFF
CDR3nt: TGCGCCAGCAGCATCCCCTCGTTACTAGCGGCGAACACCGGGGAGCTGTTTTTT

v_gene: TRBV7-9
d_gene: TRBD2
len: 13
j_gene: TRBJ2-1
abundance: NA
CDR3aa: CASRASGRQEQFF
CDR3nt: TGTGCCAGCAGGGCTAGCGGGAGACAGGAGCAGTTCTTC

v_gene: TRBV10-2
d_gene: NA
len: 13
j_gene: TRBJ1-1
abundance: once
CDR3aa: CASIRGGDTEAFF
CDR3nt: TGCGCCAGCATCCGCGGGGGCGACACTGAAGCTTTCTTT

v_gene: TRBV5-3
d_gene: NA
len: 14
j_gene: TRBJ2-3
abundance: NA
CDR3aa: CARSLGLSTDTQYF
CDR3nt: TGTGCCAGAAGCTTGGGCCTCTCCACAGATACGCAGTATTTT

v_gene: TRBV27
d_gene: NA
len: 17
j_gene: TRBJ1-3
abundance: NA
CDR3aa: CASSPIRPGPGGNTIYF
CDR3nt: TGTGCCAGCAGTCCAATCAGGCCCGGGCCAGGGGGAAACACCATATATTTT

v_gene: TRBV19
d_gene: TRBD1
len: 13
j_gene: TRBJ1-5
abundance: NA
CDR3aa: CASRTGKGQPQHF
CDR3nt: TGTGCCAGTAGGACAGGGAAGGGTCAGCCCCAGCATTTT

v_gene: TRBV7-9
d_gene: NA
len: 14
j_gene: TRBJ1-1
abundance: NA
CDR3aa: CASSPGVGGTEAFF
CDR3nt: TGTGCCAGCAGCCCAGGCGTGGGGGGGACTGAAGCTTTCTTT

v_gene: TRBV10-3
d_gene: TRBD1
len: 12
j_gene: TRBJ2-7
abundance: NA
CDR3aa: CAISTGDYEQYF
CDR3nt: TGTGCCATCTCGACAGGGGACTACGAGCAGTACTTC

v_gene: TRBV5-4
d_gene: NA
len: 15
j_gene: TRBJ2-3
abundance: NA
CDR3aa: CASSPALISTDTQYF
CDR3nt: TGTGCCAGCAGCCCTGCACTCATTAGCACAGATACGCAGTATTTT

v_gene: TRBV19
d_gene: TRBD2
len: 18
j_gene: TRBJ2-1
abundance: NA
CDR3aa: CASSMTTLAGGSNNEQFF
CDR3nt: TGTGCCAGTAGTATGACAACTCTAGCGGGAGGGTCGAACAATGAGCAGTTCTTC

v_gene: TRBV6-5
d_gene: TRBD1
len: 12
j_gene: TRBJ1-2
abundance: NA
CDR3aa: CASSGDRVRYTF
CDR3nt: TGTGCCAGCAGTGGGGACAGGGTACGCTACACCTTC

v_gene: TRBV7-4
d_gene: NA
len: 15
j_gene: TRBJ1-2
abundance: NA
CDR3aa: CASSLAEVLSYGYTF
CDR3nt: TGTGCCAGCAGCTTAGCAGAGGTCCTCTCCTATGGCTACACCTTC

v_gene: TRBV30
d_gene: NA
len: 14
j_gene: TRBJ2-1
abundance: NA
CDR3aa: CAWSVLTGDNEQFF
CDR3nt: TGTGCCTGGAGTGTACTGACGGGAGACAATGAGCAGTTCTTC

v_gene: TRBV2
d_gene: TRBD2
len: 14
j_gene: TRBJ2-1
abundance: once
CDR3aa: CASSGLAGEYEQFF
CDR3nt: TGTGCCAGCAGCGGACTAGCGGGAGAATATGAGCAGTTCTTC

v_gene: TRBV4-1
d_gene: NA
len: 15
j_gene: TRBJ1-5
abundance: NA
CDR3aa: CASSPSGGSNQPQHF
CDR3nt: TGCGCCAGCAGCCCGTCGGGGGGGAGCAATCAGCCCCAGCATTTT

v_gene: TRBV19
d_gene: NA
len: 18
j_gene: TRBJ2-3
abundance: once
CDR3aa: CASTMRGRGPLSTDTQYF
CDR3nt: TGTGCCAGTACCATGCGGGGAAGAGGGCCCCTTAGCACAGATACGCAGTATTTT